A selection of T cell receptor beta chains follows, all from one sample in a study of cytomegalovirus exposure and HLA in healthy donors. Assay used: immunoSEQ multiplex PCR; TCRdb lists only in-frame clones, some missing. Altogether roughly 130,000 clones are present, roughly 80% being singletons, with the ten largest covering over 8.5%. Material: PBMCs. These receptors all stem from a woman in her forties or fifties in good health and CMV-seropositive. CDR3s include the opening cysteine and the closing phenylalanine or tryptophan. Each record gives: clone size, CDR3 length, V gene, J gene, D gene, CDR3 protein, CDR3 DNA. The D gene is left open where the match is weak. Not all rows give a size; the values are once, few, many and, for expanded clones, a class.

clone size: NA
CDR3 length: 17
V gene: TRBV5-1
J gene: TRBJ1-1
D gene: TRBD1
CDR3 protein: CASSQGTGAPSGPEAFF
CDR3 DNA: TGCGCCAGCAGCCAGGGGACAGGGGCCCCGTCTGGGCCTGAAGCTTTCTTT

clone size: NA
CDR3 length: 15
V gene: TRBV5-1
J gene: TRBJ2-3
D gene: TRBD2
CDR3 protein: CASTTSGASTDTQYF
CDR3 DNA: TGCGCCAGCACCACTAGCGGGGCGAGCACAGATACGCAGTATTTT

clone size: NA
CDR3 length: 16
V gene: TRBV9
J gene: TRBJ1-1
D gene: NA
CDR3 protein: CASTKGVGVRRSEAFF
CDR3 DNA: TGTGCCAGTACCAAGGGGGTGGGGGTTAGGCGATCTGAAGCTTTCTTT

clone size: NA
CDR3 length: 12
V gene: TRBV6-6
J gene: TRBJ1-2
D gene: NA
CDR3 protein: CASSTSNYGYTF
CDR3 DNA: TGTGCCAGCAGTACTTCTAACTATGGCTACACCTTC

clone size: NA
CDR3 length: 18
V gene: TRBV5-1
J gene: TRBJ1-1
D gene: TRBD1
CDR3 protein: CASSRQPGTGVLNTEAFF
CDR3 DNA: TGCGCCAGCAGCAGACAACCCGGGACAGGGGTCTTGAACACTGAAGCTTTCTTT

clone size: medium-sized
CDR3 length: 15
V gene: TRBV4-2
J gene: TRBJ1-4
D gene: TRBD1
CDR3 protein: CASSQDGQGNEKLFF
CDR3 DNA: TGTGCCAGCAGCCAAGATGGACAGGGTAATGAAAAACTGTTTTTT

clone size: NA
CDR3 length: 13
V gene: TRBV5-1
J gene: TRBJ2-5
D gene: NA
CDR3 protein: CASSLGGKETQYF
CDR3 DNA: TGCGCCAGCAGCTTGGGCGGTAAAGAGACCCAGTACTTC

clone size: few
CDR3 length: 18
V gene: TRBV2
J gene: TRBJ1-1
D gene: NA
CDR3 protein: CASISPQARNPMNTEAFF
CDR3 DNA: TGTGCCAGCATCAGTCCACAGGCCCGTAACCCCATGAACACTGAAGCTTTCTTT

clone size: NA
CDR3 length: 18
V gene: TRBV28
J gene: TRBJ1-2
D gene: TRBD1
CDR3 protein: CASRPLRTGATVNYGYTF
CDR3 DNA: TGTGCCAGCAGACCACTTCGGACAGGGGCGACTGTAAACTATGGCTACACCTTC

clone size: NA
CDR3 length: 16
V gene: TRBV5-1
J gene: TRBJ2-1
D gene: NA
CDR3 protein: CASSLAGDSPHREQFF
CDR3 DNA: TGCGCCAGCAGCTTGGCCGGTGACTCTCCCCATCGTGAGCAGTTCTTC

clone size: NA
CDR3 length: 13
V gene: TRBV30
J gene: TRBJ1-3
D gene: NA
CDR3 protein: CAWSVVAGNTIYF
CDR3 DNA: TGTGCCTGGAGTGTAGTGGCAGGAAACACCATATATTTT

clone size: NA
CDR3 length: 13
V gene: TRBV6-5
J gene: TRBJ2-5
D gene: NA
CDR3 protein: CASRNSLAETQYF
CDR3 DNA: TGTGCCAGCAGGAACAGTCTCGCCGAGACCCAGTACTTC

clone size: NA
CDR3 length: 13
V gene: TRBV7-9
J gene: TRBJ1-6
D gene: NA
CDR3 protein: CASSGRYNSPLHF
CDR3 DNA: TGTGCCAGCAGCGGCAGGTATAATTCACCCCTCCACTTT

clone size: NA
CDR3 length: 16
V gene: TRBV27
J gene: TRBJ1-6
D gene: NA
CDR3 protein: CASSPRQASYNSPLHF
CDR3 DNA: TGTGCCAGCAGTCCGCGACAGGCTTCCTATAATTCACCCCTCCACTTT

clone size: NA
CDR3 length: 14
V gene: TRBV4-3
J gene: TRBJ1-2
D gene: TRBD1
CDR3 protein: CASSRTGGDYGYTF
CDR3 DNA: TGCGCCAGCAGCCGAACAGGGGGCGACTATGGCTACACCTTC

clone size: few
CDR3 length: 17
V gene: TRBV5-8
J gene: TRBJ2-5
D gene: TRBD2
CDR3 protein: CASSFGLAGALGETQYF
CDR3 DNA: TGTGCCAGCAGCTTCGGACTAGCGGGGGCCCTAGGAGAGACCCAGTACTTC

clone size: NA
CDR3 length: 15
V gene: TRBV28
J gene: TRBJ2-1
D gene: NA
CDR3 protein: CASSSARRGDNEQFF
CDR3 DNA: TGTGCCAGCAGTTCAGCCCGACGGGGAGACAATGAGCAGTTCTTC

clone size: once
CDR3 length: 14
V gene: TRBV7-9
J gene: TRBJ2-5
D gene: TRBD1
CDR3 protein: CASSLDRGRETQYF
CDR3 DNA: TGTGCCAGCAGCTTGGACAGGGGGCGAGAGACCCAGTACTTC

clone size: NA
CDR3 length: 14
V gene: TRBV19
J gene: TRBJ1-5
D gene: TRBD1
CDR3 protein: CASSDRGSNQPQHF
CDR3 DNA: TGTGCCAGTAGTGACAGGGGAAGCAATCAGCCCCAGCATTTT

clone size: NA
CDR3 length: 14
V gene: TRBV27
J gene: TRBJ1-2
D gene: TRBD1
CDR3 protein: CASSHGQGAGGYTF
CDR3 DNA: TGTGCCAGCAGTCACGGACAGGGGGCGGGAGGCTACACCTTC

clone size: NA
CDR3 length: 13
V gene: TRBV4-2
J gene: TRBJ2-5
D gene: NA
CDR3 protein: CASSHPRPRTQYF
CDR3 DNA: TGTGCCAGCAGCCACCCTAGACCCCGGACCCAGTACTTC

clone size: NA
CDR3 length: 21
V gene: TRBV4-3
J gene: TRBJ1-3
D gene: TRBD1
CDR3 protein: CASSQDRITKAGQISGNTIYF
CDR3 DNA: TGCGCCAGCAGCCAAGATCGGATAACTAAGGCGGGACAGATCTCTGGAAACACCATATATTTT